A selection of T cell receptor beta chains follows, all from one sample in a study of long-term antiretroviral therapy in people with HIV. The table came from immunoSEQ multiplex PCR; TCRdb's copy has only in-frame clones and leaves some out. The repertoire has tens of thousands of clones, 75% to 90% of them found once; the top ten carry under 9.5%. This sample comprised unsorted PBMCs, obtained 2.3 years after starting antiretroviral therapy. The receptor source for this set is a man aged 35 to 55 with HIV. Each CDR3 is given with its conserved first and last residue. D genes are given only for firm matches. Clone size appears in some rows only: once, few, many, or a class for an expanded clone.

j_call cdr3_length v_call clone_size d_call cdr3_aa cdr3_nt
TRBJ1-6 15 TRBV28 - - CASSSLSSYNSPLHF TGTGCCAGCAGTTCTCTGAGCTCCTATAATTCACCCCTCCACTTT
TRBJ2-1 16 TRBV6-6 once TRBD2 CASSPIGLGSDNEQFF TGTGCCAGCAGTCCGATCGGACTAGGGTCCGACAATGAGCAGTTCTTC
TRBJ1-3 16 TRBV6-5 few - CASSYGGASSGNTIYF TGTGCCAGCAGTTACGGGGGGGCTTCCTCTGGAAACACCATATATTTT
TRBJ1-5 16 TRBV19 - TRBD1 CASSMEGQYSNQPQHF TGTGCCAGTAGTATGGAGGGACAGTATAGCAATCAGCCCCAGCATTTT
TRBJ2-7 14 TRBV27 - TRBD1 CASRTGTGGYEQYF TGTGCCAGCAGGACCGGGACAGGGGGTTACGAGCAGTACTTC
TRBJ2-7 13 TRBV5-6 - - CASSPLEGYEQYF TGTGCCAGCAGCCCTTTAGAGGGGTACGAGCAATACTTC
TRBJ2-7 14 TRBV9 - - CASSGNSQGYEQYF TGTGCCAGCAGCGGTAACTCACAGGGTTACGAGCAGTACTTC
TRBJ1-2 11 TRBV28 once - CASGPGGGYTF TGTGCCAGCGGCCCTGGGGGTGGCTACACCTTC
TRBJ1-2 16 TRBV11-2 - - CASSLEWRTGFYGYTF TGTGCCAGCAGCTTAGAATGGCGCACTGGGTTCTATGGCTACACCTTC
TRBJ2-7 15 TRBV29-1 once TRBD1 CSVEDWGQGAREQYF TGCAGCGTTGAAGATTGGGGACAGGGGGCTAGGGAGCAGTACTTC
TRBJ2-1 16 TRBV11-3 - - CASAYPSGSSYNEQFF TGTGCCAGCGCCTACCCGTCTGGGAGCTCCTACAATGAGCAGTTCTTC
TRBJ1-2 15 TRBV6-5 - TRBD1 CASSFGTGQFYGYTF TGTGCCAGCAGCTTTGGGACAGGTCAATTCTATGGCTACACCTTC
TRBJ1-3 16 TRBV4-1 - - CASSQLLQSSGNTIYF TGCGCCAGCAGCCAACTGCTACAGAGCTCTGGAAACACCATATATTTT
TRBJ1-1 16 TRBV6-6 - - CASSYLAGVVNTEAFF TGTGCCAGCAGTTACCTGGCAGGGGTTGTGAACACTGAAGCTTTCTTT
TRBJ2-5 16 TRBV7-9 - TRBD1 CASSYGTGMSIQTQYF TGTGCCAGCAGCTACGGGACAGGGATGTCTATCCAGACCCAGTACTTC
TRBJ2-2 18 TRBV7-9 - - CASSLEVGNHLAYGELFF TGTGCCAGCAGCTTAGAAGTGGGGAACCACCTCGCCTACGGGGAGCTGTTTTTT
TRBJ1-2 12 TRBV6-5 - - CASSPDSYGYTF TGTGCCAGCAGCCCGGACAGCTATGGCTACACCTTC
TRBJ2-3 13 TRBV9 - - CASSVGPADTQYF TGTGCCAGCAGCGTAGGGCCCGCCGATACGCAGTATTTT
TRBJ2-1 10 TRBV20-1 - - CSADYNEQFF TGCAGTGCTGATTACAATGAGCAGTTCTTC
TRBJ2-3 14 TRBV7-3 few - CASSQDESRDTQYF TGTGCCAGCAGCCAGGACGAGAGTAGAGATACGCAGTATTTT
TRBJ2-1 15 TRBV6-6 - TRBD1 CASSYGQDLYNEQFF TGTGCCAGCAGTTACGGACAGGACCTCTACAATGAGCAGTTCTTC
TRBJ2-3 14 TRBV6-1 - TRBD1 CASDDRGSTDTQYF TGTGCCAGCGATGACAGGGGGAGCACAGATACGCAGTATTTT
TRBJ2-7 13 TRBV5-6 - - CASSLAGSYEQYF TGTGCCAGCAGCTTGGCCGGATCCTACGAGCAGTACTTC
TRBJ1-1 13 TRBV5-4 - - CASSLGGNTEAFF TGTGCCAGCAGCTTGGGCGGTAACACTGAAGCTTTCTTT
TRBJ2-7 14 TRBV7-2 - - CASSLGPPSYEQYF TGTGCCAGCAGCTTAGGACCGCCCTCCTACGAGCAGTACTTC
TRBJ1-5 17 TRBV7-3 - TRBD1 CASSPGQGYGRRQPQHF TGTGCCAGCAGCCCAGGACAGGGATACGGTCGGCGTCAGCCCCAGCATTTT
TRBJ2-7 14 TRBV6-1 few - CASGEEGFSYEQYF TGTGCCAGCGGGGAGGAGGGTTTTTCCTACGAGCAGTACTTC
TRBJ1-5 15 TRBV2 - - CASSYLDGHNQPQHF TGTGCCAGCAGCTATCTCGACGGTCACAATCAGCCCCAGCATTTT
TRBJ2-4 14 TRBV5-1 - TRBD1 CASSFTRGWNIQYF TGCGCCAGCAGCTTCACCAGGGGGTGGAACATTCAGTACTTC
TRBJ1-2 13 TRBV2 - - CASSDREDYGYTF TGTGCCAGCAGTGACAGGGAGGACTATGGCTACACCTTC
TRBJ2-7 15 TRBV4-1 few - CASSQENWQRYEQYF TGCGCCAGCAGCCAAGAAAATTGGCAGCGGTACGAGCAGTACTTC
TRBJ2-1 15 TRBV27 few - CASSLTTVSYNEQFF TGTGCCAGCAGTCTAACTACAGTATCCTACAATGAGCAGTTCTTC
TRBJ2-7 15 TRBV6-1 - TRBD1 CASSGGTGGSYEQYF TGTGCCAGCAGCGGCGGGACAGGGGGCTCCTACGAGCAGTACTTC
TRBJ2-1 15 TRBV6-5 - TRBD2 CASSYLSSGYNEQFF TGTGCCAGCAGTTACTTGTCTAGCGGTTACAATGAGCAGTTCTTC
TRBJ1-3 16 TRBV4-2 - - CASSQEAVTYGNTIYF TGTGCCAGCAGCCAAGAGGCGGTTACTTATGGAAACACCATATATTTT
TRBJ2-1 14 TRBV5-8 - - CASSLEGTYNEQFF TGTGCCAGCAGCTTGGAAGGGACCTACAATGAGCAGTTCTTC
TRBJ2-2 17 TRBV15 - TRBD1 CATSRQPGQGFAGELFF TGTGCCACCAGCAGACAACCGGGACAGGGGTTCGCCGGGGAGCTGTTTTTT
TRBJ1-2 14 TRBV5-4 - - CASSLDGGNDGYTF TGTGCCAGCAGCTTGGACGGGGGCAACGATGGCTACACCTTC
TRBJ2-7 12 TRBV19 - TRBD1 CATGTGINEQYF TGTGCCACCGGGACAGGGATCAACGAGCAGTACTTC
TRBJ2-1 11 TRBV20-1 - - CSAYHYNEQFF TGCAGTGCTTATCACTACAATGAGCAGTTCTTC
TRBJ1-3 16 TRBV9 - - CASSSSLDGSGNTIYF TGTGCCAGCAGCTCAAGCCTGGACGGCTCTGGAAACACCATATATTTT
TRBJ1-3 15 TRBV11-2 - - CASSFEGGSGNTIYF TGTGCCAGCAGCTTCGAGGGGGGATCTGGAAACACCATATATTTT